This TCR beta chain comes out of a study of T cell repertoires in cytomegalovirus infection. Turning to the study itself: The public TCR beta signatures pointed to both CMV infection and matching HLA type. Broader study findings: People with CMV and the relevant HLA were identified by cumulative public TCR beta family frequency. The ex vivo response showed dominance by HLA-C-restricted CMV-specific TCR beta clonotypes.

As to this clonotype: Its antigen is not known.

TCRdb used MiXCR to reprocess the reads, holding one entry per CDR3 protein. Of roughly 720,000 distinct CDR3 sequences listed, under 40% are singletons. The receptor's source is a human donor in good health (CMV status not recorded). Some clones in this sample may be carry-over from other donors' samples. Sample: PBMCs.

The CDR3 loop is CASSTGIYSGANVLTF. DNA for the CDR3: TGTGCCAGCAGCACCGGGATTTACTCTGGGGCCAACGTCCTGACTTTC. The chain has TRBV9 and TRBJ2-6; D may be TRBD2 (5 bases). The CDR3 is 16 amino acids. The V end lost 4 bases, the J end lost 0 bases, and 11 bases lay between the germline ends. Germline CDR1 reads SGDLS; CDR2 reads YYNGEE.